One and the same sample provided the 17 T cell receptor beta chains below, sequenced in a study of PD-L1 blockade in urothelial cancer. TCRdb keeps only in-frame clones here, not all; method: immunoSEQ multiplex PCR. Of 95,000 or so clones listed, more than 75% are singletons. Time point defined: pretreatment peripheral blood. This specimen consisted of PBMCs, obtained around atezolizumab (anti-PD-L1) treatment. The origin of the receptors is a man aged 55 to 70 with urothelial cancer.

This clone was seen just once. This rearrangement joins TRBV19 to TRBJ2-7; TRBD2 might be the D (6 bases). This CDR3 is built from 17 residues. Trimming took off 3 bases at V and 0 bases at J, with 18 bases between the two ends. CDR1 is LNHDA and CDR2 is SQIVND in the germline V gene (reference sequence). The CDR3 DNA sequence: TGTGCCAGTAGTATTACTTTGTCGGCGGGGACCTCCTACGAGCAGTACTTC. Amino acid sequence: CASSITLSAGTSYEQYF.

The J gene is TRBJ1-1, the V gene TRBV9, with D possibly being TRBD1 (6 bases). The CDR3 extends over 14 amino acids. The ends were cut back, 4 bases at V and 5 bases at J, with 15 bases in the middle. CDR1 SGDLS and CDR2 YYNGEE come from the germline V gene. CDR3 bases: TGTGCCAGCAGCCCCCAGCAGGGGCGAACTGAAGCTTTCTTT. Translation: CASSPQQGRTEAFF. Full variable domain (outside the CDR3, taken from reference TRBV9 and TRBJ1-1): DSGVTQTPKHLITATGQRVTLRCSPRSGDLSVYWYQQSLDQGLQFLIQYYNGEERAKGNILERFSAQQFPDLHSELNLSSLELGDSALYFCASSPQQGRTEAFFGQGTRLTVV.

The V gene is TRBV7-9, the J gene TRBJ1-4, with a tentative D call TRBD1 (5 bases). This CDR3 region has 14 residues. V was shortened by 2 bases and J by 8 bases, with 12 bases between the two germline ends. Germline assignment: CDR1 SEHNR and CDR2 FQNEAQ (reference sequence). CDR3 residues: CASSLTQGLEKLFF. The CDR3 DNA follows: TGTGCCAGCAGCTTAACGCAGGGTTTAGAAAAACTGTTTTTT. The complete variable domain, with remaining parts taken from reference TRBV7-9 and TRBJ1-4, reads DTGVSQNPRHKITKRGQNVTFRCDPISEHNRLYWYRQTLGQGPEFLTYFQNEAQLEKSRLLSDRFSAERPKGSFSTLEIQRTEQGDSAMYLCASSLTQGLEKLFFGSGTQLSVL.

V usage is TRBV5-1 and J usage is TRBJ1-1; 8 nucleotides line up with TRBD1. From germline, CDR1 is SGHRS and CDR2 YFSETQ. CDR3 length equals 13 residues. J gave up 3 bases and V 4 bases, and 2 bases lay outside the gene matches. CDR3 region: CASSPGGDTEAFF. For the CDR3, the DNA is TGCGCCAGCAGCCCAGGGGGCGACACTGAAGCTTTCTTT.

V usage is TRBV10-3 and J usage is TRBJ2-4, with TRBD1 identical over 7 bases. J was trimmed by 1 base and V by 2 bases; bases with no gene match: 17. CDR3 length: 20 residues. Germline V CDR1 and CDR2: ENHRY, SYGVKD. Here the CDR3 reads CAISEGVTGTSLRAKNIQYF. CDR3 bases: TGTGCCATCAGTGAGGGAGTGACAGGGACCTCTTTAAGGGCCAAAAACATTCAGTACTTC.

The chain joins TRBV9 to TRBJ2-3; 7 nucleotides agree with TRBD2. CDR1 and CDR2 (germline): SGDLS, YYNGEE. V gave up 2 bases and J gave up 0 bases; unmatched junction bases: 9. The CDR3 is made up of 17 amino acids. CDR3 nucleotide sequence: TGTGCCAGCAGCGTGGTGGGGGGGTCCCGGAGCACAGATACGCAGTATTTT. Protein product: CASSVVGGSRSTDTQYF.

The chain couples TRBV10-3 to TRBJ2-2; weak D call: TRBD2 (5 bases). The CDR3 has 15 residues. Per the germline V gene, CDR1 is ENHRY and CDR2 is SYGVKD. Trimming removed 3 bases from V and 8 bases from J, with 16 bases in between. CDR3 in amino acids: CAISDGEGNSGELFF. For the CDR3, the DNA is TGTGCCATCAGTGATGGCGAGGGAAATTCGGGGGAGCTGTTTTTT.

The chain recombines TRBV4-1 with TRBJ2-7; TRBD1 agrees at 8 bases. CDR1 and CDR2 (germline): MGHRA, YSYEKL. The CDR3 loop spans 15 amino acids. The J segment lost 2 bases and the V segment lost 1 base, leaving 4 bases of the junction unmatched. The CDR3 nucleotides read TGCGCCAGCAGCCAAGTGAGACAGGGGCCCTACGAGCAGTACTTC. This translates into CASSQVRQGPYEQYF.

In this sample, this clone turned up a few times. This chain uses TRBV5-6 with TRBJ1-2, with unresolved D. The CDR3 has 16 amino acids. The germline V gene encodes CDR1 SGHDT and CDR2 YYEEEE. Between the trimmed V and J ends, which lost 4 bases and 3 bases, there was a span of 19 bases. The CDR3 nucleotides are TGTGCCAGCAGCCCTTTCTCTCCGCGGGTCGACTATGGCTACACCTTC. Its protein is CASSPFSPRVDYGYTF.

The chain has TRBV28 and TRBJ1-2; 11 bases line up with TRBD1. The CDR3 length is 14 residues. Germline CDR1 reads MDHEN; CDR2 reads SYDVKM. V lost 5 bases and J lost 4; bases outside the gene matches: 3. For the CDR3, the DNA is TGTGCCAGCAGTGGACAGGGGGCAATCTATGGCTACACCTTC. The encoded protein is CASSGQGAIYGYTF.

This clone was recorded once. The genes are TRBV25-1 and TRBJ2-1; 7 bases are shared with TRBD2. The germline CDR1 and CDR2 sequences are MGHDK and SYGVNS. The CDR3 covers 16 residues. V lost 1 base to trimming and J lost 4 bases; unmatched junction nucleotides: 7. The CDR3 bases are TGTGCCAGCAGTGAATCTCTAGCGGATCAATACAATGAGCAGTTCTTC. Amino acid sequence: CASSESLADQYNEQFF.

This clone was observed a handful of times. V and J are TRBV2 and TRBJ2-7, with D maybe TRBD2 (5 bases). The germline V gene encodes CDR1 SNHLY and CDR2 FYNNEI. The CDR3 is 13 amino acids. V was clipped by 4 bases and J by 4 bases, with 11 bases between them. The chain's CDR3 is CASSVPSLYEQYF. In DNA, the CDR3 is TGTGCCAGCAGTGTCCCTAGCTTATACGAGCAGTACTTC.

V gene TRBV9 combines with J gene TRBJ2-3, with TRBD2 as a possible D gene (5 bases). The CDR3 spans 17 residues. Trimming removed 2 bases from V and 0 bases from J, with 16 bases in between. CDR1 is SGDLS and CDR2 is YYNGEE in the germline V gene. This CDR3 is CASSVLDSPESTDTQYF. In DNA, the CDR3 is TGTGCCAGCAGCGTGTTGGACTCTCCAGAAAGCACAGATACGCAGTATTTT.

This rearrangement joins TRBV4-1 to TRBJ1-3; TRBD1 aligns across 7 bases. Germline trimming cut 4 bases from V and 8 bases from J; bases unmatched to any gene: 8. The germline CDR1 and CDR2 sequences are MGHRA and YSYEKL. The CDR3 covers 14 residues. The CDR3 sequence: CASSRERGRDTIYF. CDR3 nucleotides: TGCGCCAGCAGCCGGGAAAGGGGGCGAGACACCATATATTTT.

The rearrangement links TRBV14 to TRBJ1-1; 7 bases map to TRBD1. V trimming: 2 bases; J trimming: 7 bases; junction bases outside the gene matches: 19. Germline lookup yields CDR1 SGHDN and CDR2 FVKESK. CDR3 length equals 18 residues. The CDR3: CASSQRILVGGRSNEAFF. The CDR3 DNA reads TGTGCCAGCAGCCAAAGGATACTGGTAGGGGGCAGGAGTAATGAAGCTTTCTTT.

V usage is TRBV4-3 and J usage is TRBJ2-5; no firm D call. V dropped 0 bases and J dropped 4 bases, with 12 bases sitting between them. Germline CDR1 LGHNA, CDR2 YSLEER. This CDR3 region has 15 residues. The CDR3 DNA sequence: TGCGCCAGCAGCCAAGACGACAAGGATAGAGAGACCCAGTACTTC. Amino acid sequence: CASSQDDKDRETQYF.

In this sample, this clone turned up once. V gene TRBV18 combines with J gene TRBJ1-1; D perhaps matches TRBD1 (5 bases). The CDR3 covers 13 residues. Trimming shortened V by 8 bases and J by 1 base, and 11 bases separated the two germline ends. In germline, CDR1 is KGHSH, CDR2 LQKENI. This CDR3 is CASKRTPNTEAFF. For the CDR3, the DNA is TGTGCCAGCAAAAGGACACCGAACACTGAAGCTTTCTTT.